Shown below are 17 T cell receptor beta chains from a single sample sequenced in a study of blood T cell repertoires in COVID-19. Generated by immunoSEQ multiplex PCR, the TCRdb table keeps only in-frame clones and is missing some. The repertoire holds about 280,000 clones, with approximately 85% as singletons. Sequenced input: peripheral blood. These receptor sequences come from a man between 45 and 60 years old with active or convalescent COVID-19.

This chain connects TRBV7-2 to TRBJ2-3; perhaps TRBD2 as D (5 bases). The germline V and J ends were trimmed by 1 base and 8 bases, with 7 bases remaining between them. This CDR3 has 12 residues. Germline V gene lookup returns CDR1 SGHTA and CDR2 FQGNSA. CDR3 region: CASSLGGSTQYF. In nucleotides, the CDR3 is TGTGCCAGCAGCTTAGGAGGGAGTACGCAGTATTTT.

The rearrangement joins TRBV15 to TRBJ1-4; TRBD1 agrees at 9 bases. Germline V CDR1 and CDR2: LNHNV, YYDKDF (reference sequence). CDR3 length: 14 residues. J lost 5 bases, V lost 5 bases, and 3 bases had no gene match. DNA of the CDR3: TGTGCCACCAGCTGGGGACAGGGAAATGAAAAACTGTTTTTT. This translates into CATSWGQGNEKLFF.

The sample holds one count of this clone. The V call is TRBV6-6, the J call TRBJ2-7; TRBD1 might be the D (5 bases). With 7 bases removed from V and 4 bases from J, the gap between germline ends came to 20 bases. From germline, CDR1 is MNHNY and CDR2 SVGAGI (reference sequence). This CDR3 is built from 15 residues. Written as DNA, the CDR3 is TGTGCCAGCACCACCACCCGAGTGGGGCGGTACGAGCAGTACTTC. This codes for CASTTTRVGRYEQYF.

The CDR3 region has the DNA TGTGCCAGCTCCGCTGGGGCAGTCGGCACAGATACGCAGTATTTT. It yields the protein CASSAGAVGTDTQYF. The chain recombines TRBV18 with TRBJ2-3; tentatively, D is TRBD1 (5 bases). Germline assignment: CDR1 KGHSH and CDR2 LQKENI. This CDR3 has 15 residues. Trimming left V 6 bases short and J 1 base short, with 14 bases between. Using reference TRBV18 and TRBJ2-3 for the parts outside the CDR3, the full variable domain is NAGVMQNPRHLVRRRGQEARLRCSPMKGHSHVYWYRQLPEEGLKFMVYLQKENIIDESGMPKERFSAEFPKEGPSILRIQQVVRGDSAAYFCASSAGAVGTDTQYFGPGTRLTVL.

The rearrangement joins TRBV24-1 to TRBJ2-1; 7 bases agree with TRBD2. The CDR3 consists of 14 residues. V lost 1 base to trimming and J lost 7 bases; unmatched junction nucleotides: 3. CDR1 is KGHDR and CDR2 is SFDVKD in the germline V gene. The CDR3 loop reads CATSDFERGNEQFF. CDR3 bases: TGTGCCACCAGTGATTTTGAGCGGGGAAATGAGCAGTTCTTC.

This chain connects TRBV7-2 to TRBJ1-5, with D perhaps TRBD1 (5 bases). CDR1 and CDR2 from the germline V gene are SGHTA and FQGNSA. Trimming pared 5 bases from V and 2 bases from J, leaving 10 bases between. The CDR3 loop spans 14 amino acids. CDR3 DNA sequence: TGTGCCAGCAGCCTGGGGGGGGGCAATCAGCCCCAGCATTTT. Its protein product is CASSLGGGNQPQHF. Filled out from reference TRBV7-2 and TRBJ1-5, the complete variable domain reads GAGVSQSPSNKVTEKGKDVELRCDPISGHTALYWYRQSLGQGLEFLIYFQGNSAPDKSGLPSDRFSAERTGGSVSTLTIQRTQQEDSAVYLCASSLGGGNQPQHFGDGTRLSIL.

This clone came up once. The chain employs TRBV19 and TRBJ1-4; no clear D gene. CDR1 and CDR2 (germline): LNHDA, SQIVND (reference sequence). The CDR3 runs 15 residues. The V and J ends lost 2 bases and 7 bases respectively, with 14 bases between them. CDR3 amino acids: CASSIIQAGGEKLFF. In DNA form, the CDR3 reads TGTGCCAGTAGTATAATCCAGGCCGGTGGTGAAAAACTGTTTTTT.

J is TRBJ2-5 and V is TRBV6-5, with D hard to call. Germline CDR1 MNHEY, CDR2 SVGAGI. This CDR3 is built from 12 residues. Trimming cost V 8 bases and J 1 base, with 8 bases left between them. The CDR3 nucleotides are TGTGCCAGCCGACACCGCCAAGAGACCCAGTACTTC. Its translation is CASRHRQETQYF.

This clone was recorded at least ten times. The chain links TRBV2 to TRBJ2-3, with D unresolved. Trimming left V 11 bases short and J 6 bases short, with 18 bases between. Looked up from germline, CDR1 is SNHLY and CDR2 is FYNNEI. The CDR3 runs 13 residues. CDR3 DNA: TGTGCCGGAGAGATCTTCCCTTGGGATACGCAGTATTTT. As protein: CAGEIFPWDTQYF. Full variable domain (rest looked up from reference TRBV2 and TRBJ2-3): EPEVTQTPSHQVTQMGQEVILRCVPISNHLYFYWYRQILGQKVEFLVSFYNNEISEKSEIFDDQFSVERPDGSNFTLKIRSTKLEDSAMYFCAGEIFPWDTQYFGPGTRLTVL.

The chain recombines TRBV28 with TRBJ2-1; 11 positions match TRBD2. The CDR3 has 16 amino acids. V lost 5 bases, J lost 5 bases, and 8 bases stayed unmatched. Germline V CDR1 and CDR2: MDHEN, SYDVKM. Here the CDR3 DNA reads TGTGCCAGCAGTCAAGCCGGGACTAGCGGCCACAATGAGCAGTTCTTC. Protein sequence: CASSQAGTSGHNEQFF.

This clone appeared a single time. This sequence joins TRBV3-1 (or the pseudogene TRBV3-2) and TRBJ2-7; a possible D gene is TRBD2 (7 bases). V lost 8 bases to trimming and J lost 6 bases, with 20 bases between them. This CDR3 has 14 residues. Germline lookup yields CDR1 LGHDT and CDR2 YNNKEL (reference sequence). CDR3 DNA: TGTGCCAGCGGAAGGGGGGGCCGGCCTGGCGAGCAGTACTTC. Amino acid sequence: CASGRGGRPGEQYF.

The V and J genes are TRBV27 and TRBJ1-1; 9 bases fit TRBD1. CDR1 is MNHEY, CDR2 SMNVEV, per germline (reference sequence). This CDR3 is 15 amino acids long. The V gene end was trimmed by 1 base and the J gene end by 6 bases; junction bases not matched to a gene: 6. The CDR3 spells CASSLLGTGSPEAFF. The CDR3 bases are TGTGCCAGCAGTTTATTGGGGACAGGGTCTCCTGAAGCTTTCTTT.

CDR3 amino acids: CASSFPRRGGTGANVLTF. In DNA form, the CDR3 reads TGTGCCAGCAGCTTCCCCAGGCGGGGGGGAACTGGGGCCAACGTCCTGACTTTC. The rearrangement links TRBV11-2 to TRBJ2-6, with TRBD2 matching 9 bases. The CDR3 is 18 amino acids. From germline, CDR1 is SGHAT and CDR2 FQNNGV. V lost 3 bases to trimming and J lost 2 bases; unmatched junction nucleotides: 8.

The gene calls are TRBV10-3 and TRBJ2-7; D is uncertain. Per germline, CDR1 ENHRY and CDR2 SYGVKD. The V end was cut by 11 bases, the J end by 0 bases, with 17 bases between. The CDR3 extends over 14 amino acids. CDR3 DNA sequence: TGTGCCGCTTCCCGCACGGGTAGCTCCTACGAGCAGTACTTC. This encodes CAASRTGSSYEQYF.

V usage is TRBV18 and J usage is TRBJ2-1, with 11 bases matching TRBD1. CDR1 is KGHSH and CDR2 is LQKENI in the germline V gene. The CDR3 sequence is 15 residues long. The V gene end was trimmed by 4 bases and the J gene end by 3 bases; junction bases not matched to a gene: 2. CDR3 sequence reads: CASSRGTGGYNEQFF. DNA of the CDR3: TGTGCCAGCTCACGGGGGACAGGGGGCTACAATGAGCAGTTCTTC.

This chain joins TRBV28 and TRBJ1-3; the D is unclear. Per the germline V gene, CDR1 is MDHEN and CDR2 is SYDVKM. V was trimmed by 2 bases and J by 6 bases, leaving 11 bases between them. The CDR3 is 14 amino acids. CDR3 DNA: TGTGCCAGCAGTTTAGCGGGGAAAGTAAACACCATATATTTT. Its translation: CASSLAGKVNTIYF.

This chain links TRBV27 with TRBJ2-1; weak D call: TRBD2 (6 bases). The CDR3 contains 15 residues. V was trimmed by 4 bases and J by 8 bases, leaving 18 bases between them. Germline V gene data show CDR1 as MNHEY and CDR2 as SMNVEV (reference sequence). The chain's CDR3 is CASSSLTSGLDEQFF. The CDR3 DNA follows: TGTGCCAGCAGTTCCTTGACTAGTGGATTAGATGAGCAGTTCTTC.